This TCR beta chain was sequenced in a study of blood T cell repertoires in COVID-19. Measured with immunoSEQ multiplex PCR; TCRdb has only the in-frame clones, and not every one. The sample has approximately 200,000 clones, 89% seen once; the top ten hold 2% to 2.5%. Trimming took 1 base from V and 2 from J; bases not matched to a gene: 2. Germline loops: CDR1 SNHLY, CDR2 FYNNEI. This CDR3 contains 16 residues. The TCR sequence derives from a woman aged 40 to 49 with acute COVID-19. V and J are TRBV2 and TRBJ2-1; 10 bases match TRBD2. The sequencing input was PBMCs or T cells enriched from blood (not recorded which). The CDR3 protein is CASSEGTSGTYNEQFF. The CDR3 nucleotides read TGTGCCAGCAGTGAAGGGACTAGCGGAACCTACAATGAGCAGTTCTTC.